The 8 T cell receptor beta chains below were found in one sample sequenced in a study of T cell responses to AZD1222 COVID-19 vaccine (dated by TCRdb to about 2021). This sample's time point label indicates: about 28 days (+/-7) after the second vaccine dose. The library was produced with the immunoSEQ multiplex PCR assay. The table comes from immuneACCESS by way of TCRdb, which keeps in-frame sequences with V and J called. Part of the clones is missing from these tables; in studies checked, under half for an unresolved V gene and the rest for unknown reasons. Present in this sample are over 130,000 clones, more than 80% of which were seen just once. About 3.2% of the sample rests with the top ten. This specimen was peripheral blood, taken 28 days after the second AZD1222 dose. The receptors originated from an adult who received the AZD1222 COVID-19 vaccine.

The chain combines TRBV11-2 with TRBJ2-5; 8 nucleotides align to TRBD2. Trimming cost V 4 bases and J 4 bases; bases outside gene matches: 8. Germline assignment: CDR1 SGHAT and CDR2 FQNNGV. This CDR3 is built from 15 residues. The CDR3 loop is CASSSPSGGVETQYF. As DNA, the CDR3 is TGTGCCAGCAGCTCACCGTCGGGGGGGGTAGAGACCCAGTACTTC.

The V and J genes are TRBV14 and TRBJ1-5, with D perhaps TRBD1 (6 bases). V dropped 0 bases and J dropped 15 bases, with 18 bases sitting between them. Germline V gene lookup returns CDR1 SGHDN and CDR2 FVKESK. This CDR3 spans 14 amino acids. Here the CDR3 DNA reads TGTGCCAGCAGCCAAGAAGCACAGAACAGGGTTGGGCATTTT. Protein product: CASSQEAQNRVGHF.

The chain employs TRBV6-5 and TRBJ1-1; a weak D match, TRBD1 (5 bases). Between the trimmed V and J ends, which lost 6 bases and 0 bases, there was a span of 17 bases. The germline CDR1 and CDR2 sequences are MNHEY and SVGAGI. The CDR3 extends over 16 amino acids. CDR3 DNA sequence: TGTGCCAGCAGCTACGTGGGGGGACGGCTGAACACTGAAGCTTTCTTT. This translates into CASSYVGGRLNTEAFF.

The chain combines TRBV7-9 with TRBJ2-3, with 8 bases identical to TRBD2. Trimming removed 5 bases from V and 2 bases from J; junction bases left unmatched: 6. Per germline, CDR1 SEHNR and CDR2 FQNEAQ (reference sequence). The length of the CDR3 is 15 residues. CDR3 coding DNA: TGTGCCAGCAGCCGGACTAGCTTTAACACAGATACGCAGTATTTT. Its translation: CASSRTSFNTDTQYF. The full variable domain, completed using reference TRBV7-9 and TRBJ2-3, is DTGVSQNPRHKITKRGQNVTFRCDPISEHNRLYWYRQTLGQGPEFLTYFQNEAQLEKSRLLSDRFSAERPKGSFSTLEIQRTEQGDSAMYLCASSRTSFNTDTQYFGPGTRLTVL.

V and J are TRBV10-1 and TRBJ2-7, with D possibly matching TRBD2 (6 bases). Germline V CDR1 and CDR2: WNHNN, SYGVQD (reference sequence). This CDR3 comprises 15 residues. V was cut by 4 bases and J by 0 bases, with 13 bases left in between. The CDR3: CASSASGPSSYEQYF. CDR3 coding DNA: TGCGCCAGCAGTGCCAGCGGGCCTAGCTCCTACGAGCAGTACTTC.

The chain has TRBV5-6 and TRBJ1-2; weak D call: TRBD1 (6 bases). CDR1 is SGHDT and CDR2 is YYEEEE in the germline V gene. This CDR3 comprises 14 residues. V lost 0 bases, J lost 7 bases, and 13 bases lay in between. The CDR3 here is CASSLVQGLGGYTF. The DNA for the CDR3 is TGTGCCAGCAGCTTGGTTCAGGGGCTGGGTGGCTACACCTTC.

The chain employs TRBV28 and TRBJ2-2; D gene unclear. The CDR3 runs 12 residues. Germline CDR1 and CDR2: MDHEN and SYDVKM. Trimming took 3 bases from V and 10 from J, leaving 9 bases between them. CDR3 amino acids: CASSFSSEELFF. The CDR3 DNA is TGTGCCAGCAGTTTTTCGTCCGAGGAGCTGTTTTTT.

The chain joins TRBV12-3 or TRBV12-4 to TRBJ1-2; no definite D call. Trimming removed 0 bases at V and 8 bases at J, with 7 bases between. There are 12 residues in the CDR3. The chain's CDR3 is CASSLAGFGYTF. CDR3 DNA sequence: TGTGCCAGCAGTTTAGCGGGGTTCGGCTACACCTTC.